A single sample gave rise to the 15 T cell receptor beta chains below, sequenced in a study of technical replicates of blood from several donors. Using immunoSEQ multiplex PCR, the repertoire was profiled, and TCRdb retains in-frame clones only, with some absent. The table shows fewer than 60,000 clones, with nearly 95% occurring only once. The specimen was PBMCs. The receptors shown here come from a human donor in good health. Some clones in this sample may be carry-over from other donors' samples.

V is TRBV30 and J is TRBJ1-1; D perhaps matches TRBD1 (6 bases). Germline values: CDR1 GTSNPN, CDR2 SVGIG (reference sequence). Trimming pared 4 bases from V and 1 base from J, leaving 10 bases between. The CDR3 has 13 amino acids. CDR3 sequence: CAWTAGANTEAFF. In DNA, the CDR3 is TGTGCCTGGACAGCAGGGGCGAACACTGAAGCTTTCTTT.

V is TRBV21-1 and J is TRBJ2-7; the table's D call TRBD1 went unverified against the DNA. TRBV21-1 is a known pseudogene. The CDR3 covers 18 residues. CDR3 protein: CASSKVLRQVVLSYEQYF. In DNA, the CDR3 is TGTGCCAGCAGCAAAGTGCTACGACAGGTAGTATTATCCTACGAGCAGTACTTC.

The chain joins TRBV11-3 to TRBJ1-1; TRBD1 matches at 9 bases. J was trimmed by 3 bases and V by 5 bases; bases with no gene match: 4. Per the germline V gene, CDR1 is SGHNT and CDR2 is YENEEA. The CDR3 extends over 14 amino acids. CDR3 in amino acids: CASSKRTGDTEAFF. The CDR3 coding sequence is TGTGCCAGCAGCAAAAGGACAGGGGACACTGAAGCTTTCTTT.

This rearrangement joins TRBV27 to TRBJ1-2; 8 bases are a match to TRBD1. The germline V gene encodes CDR1 MNHEY and CDR2 SMNVEV (reference sequence). The CDR3 spans 17 residues. The junction had 15 bases not matched to a gene; V was cut back by 5 bases and J by 4 bases. Here the CDR3 reads CASSPPRTGQSPYGYTF. In nucleotides, the CDR3 is TGTGCCAGCAGTCCACCTAGGACAGGGCAATCGCCCTATGGCTACACCTTC.

This chain joins TRBV7-9 and TRBJ2-5, with 15 bases aligning to TRBD2. The CDR3 has 17 amino acids. V gave up 5 bases and J gave up 4 bases; unmatched junction bases: 8. Germline CDR1 is SEHNR and CDR2 is FQNEAQ (reference sequence). The CDR3 is CASSEGTSGRLLETQYF. CDR3 DNA sequence: TGTGCCAGCAGCGAAGGGACTAGCGGGAGGCTCTTAGAGACCCAGTACTTC.

The rearrangement uses TRBV30 and TRBJ1-1; D remains unclear. CDR1 is GTSNPN and CDR2 is SVGIG in the germline V gene (reference sequence). The CDR3 totals 14 residues. Trimming took off 0 bases at V and 0 bases at J, with 8 bases between the two ends. The CDR3 DNA reads as TGTGCCTGGAGTGTCGCGGGCATGAACACTGAAGCTTTCTTT. It is translated as CAWSVAGMNTEAFF.

The chain uses TRBV7-3 and TRBJ2-5, with TRBD2 matching over 7 bases. Germline values: CDR1 SGHTA, CDR2 FQGTGA. The CDR3 has 15 amino acids. V lost 5 bases, J lost 2 bases, and 8 bases stayed unmatched. CDR3 sequence reads: CASSPLAGPQETQYF. The CDR3 nucleotides read TGTGCCAGCAGCCCGTTAGCGGGTCCACAAGAGACCCAGTACTTC.

The V and J genes are TRBV4-3 and TRBJ2-2, with 9 bases aligning to TRBD1. The junction had 11 bases not matched to a gene; V was cut back by 2 bases and J by 7 bases. CDR3 size: 17 residues. The germline gives CDR1 LGHNA, CDR2 YSLEER. The CDR3 coding sequence is TGCGCCAGCAGCCAATTTTTGAGGACAGGGGAAGGCGGGGAGCTGTTTTTT. It encodes CASSQFLRTGEGGELFF.

The chain has TRBV30 and TRBJ2-2; 11 bases fit TRBD1. After removal of 8 bases from V and 6 bases from J, the junction contained 8 bases not matched to a gene. CDR3 length: 14 amino acids. Germline-derived CDR1 and CDR2 are GTSNPN and SVGIG (reference sequence). CDR3 in DNA: TGTGCCGGGACAGGGGGGACTGGGTCCGGGGAGCTGTTTTTT. Amino acids: CAGTGGTGSGELFF.

The chain recombines TRBV4-1 with TRBJ2-1, with 13 nucleotides matching TRBD2. The germline gives CDR1 MGHRA, CDR2 YSYEKL. The J segment lost 4 bases and the V segment lost 4 bases, leaving 4 bases of the junction unmatched. CDR3 length: 16 amino acids. The CDR3 is CASSRELAGGYNEQFF. The CDR3 DNA reads as TGCGCCAGCAGCCGAGAACTAGCGGGGGGGTACAATGAGCAGTTCTTC.

The chain joins TRBV27 to TRBJ2-3; 10 positions agree with TRBD2. The CDR3 extends over 15 amino acids. Per germline, CDR1 MNHEY and CDR2 SMNVEV (reference sequence). Trimming at V came to 4 bases and at J to 2 bases, leaving 3 bases not matched to a gene. As DNA, the CDR3 is TGTGCCAGCAGTTCTCTAGCGGGGGCCACAGATACGCAGTATTTT. It encodes CASSSLAGATDTQYF.

The chain is built from TRBV6-6 and TRBJ2-1; TRBD1 aligns across 8 bases. V trimming: 6 bases; J trimming: 8 bases; junction bases outside the gene matches: 9. The CDR3 length is 14 residues. CDR1 is MNHNY, CDR2 SVGAGI, per germline (reference sequence). The CDR3: CASSYSGTGYEQFF. The CDR3, as DNA: TGTGCCAGCAGCTATTCCGGGACAGGCTATGAGCAGTTCTTC.

The chain couples TRBV9 to TRBJ1-2; TRBD1 agrees at 8 bases. The CDR3 extends over 15 amino acids. V shed 4 bases and J 4 bases; nucleotides not matched to a gene: 9. Germline V gene data show CDR1 as SGDLS and CDR2 as YYNGEE. In nucleotides, the CDR3 is TGTGCCAGCAGCACCCAAGCGACAGGGGCCTATGGCTACACCTTC. This codes for CASSTQATGAYGYTF.

This sequence joins TRBV5-1 and TRBJ2-7; 7 bases line up with TRBD1. The CDR3 spans 14 residues. CDR1 and CDR2 from the germline V gene are SGHRS and YFSETQ. V lost 3 bases to trimming and J lost 1 base; unmatched junction nucleotides: 4. The CDR3 DNA reads TGCGCCAGCAGCTCCGGACAGGCTTCCTACGAGCAGTACTTC. Its protein is CASSSGQASYEQYF.

The V and J genes are TRBV5-6 and TRBJ1-2; 7 nucleotides agree with TRBD1. Germline V gene lookup returns CDR1 SGHDT and CDR2 YYEEEE. The CDR3 is 15 residues long. The V and J ends lost 4 bases and 2 bases, in that order; junction bases with no gene match: 8. In DNA form, the CDR3 reads TGTGCCAGCAGCGTGGGACAGCTGTCCAACTATGGCTACACCTTC. This encodes CASSVGQLSNYGYTF.